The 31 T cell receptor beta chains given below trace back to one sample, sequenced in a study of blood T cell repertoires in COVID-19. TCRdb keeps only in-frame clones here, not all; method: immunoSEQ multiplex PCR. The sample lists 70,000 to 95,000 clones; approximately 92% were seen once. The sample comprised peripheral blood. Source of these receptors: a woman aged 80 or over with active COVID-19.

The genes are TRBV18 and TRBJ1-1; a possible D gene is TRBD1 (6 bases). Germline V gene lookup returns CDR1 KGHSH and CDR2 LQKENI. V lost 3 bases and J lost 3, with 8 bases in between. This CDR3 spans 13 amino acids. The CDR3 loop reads CASSPAGDTEAFF. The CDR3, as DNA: TGTGCCAGCTCACCGGCAGGGGACACTGAAGCTTTCTTT.

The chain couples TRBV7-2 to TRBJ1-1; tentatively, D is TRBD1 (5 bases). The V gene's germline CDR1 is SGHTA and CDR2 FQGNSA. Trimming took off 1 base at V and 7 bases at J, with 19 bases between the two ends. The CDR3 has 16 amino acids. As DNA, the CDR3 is TGTGCCAGCAGCTTAGGTGTGCTAGGACATCCGGGTGAAGCTTTCTTT. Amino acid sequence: CASSLGVLGHPGEAFF.

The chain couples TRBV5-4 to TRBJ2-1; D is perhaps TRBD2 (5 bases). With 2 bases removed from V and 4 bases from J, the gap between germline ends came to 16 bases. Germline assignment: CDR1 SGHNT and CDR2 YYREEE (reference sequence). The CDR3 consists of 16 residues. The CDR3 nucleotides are TGTGCCAGCAGCTTATATCGAGGGAACGAGTACAATGAGCAGTTCTTC. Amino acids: CASSLYRGNEYNEQFF.

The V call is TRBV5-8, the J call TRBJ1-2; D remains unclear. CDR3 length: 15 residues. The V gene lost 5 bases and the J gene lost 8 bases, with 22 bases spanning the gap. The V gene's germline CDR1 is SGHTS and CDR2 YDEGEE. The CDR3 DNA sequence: TGTGCCAGCAGTGGTAGGCCCGGGTCCTTGAGAGGCTACACCTTC. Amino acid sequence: CASSGRPGSLRGYTF.

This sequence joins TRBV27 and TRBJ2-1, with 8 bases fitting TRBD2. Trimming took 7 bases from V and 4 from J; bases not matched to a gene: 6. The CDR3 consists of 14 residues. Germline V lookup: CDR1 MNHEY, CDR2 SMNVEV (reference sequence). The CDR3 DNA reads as TGTGCCAGCAAAACGGGAGGGCCTTACAATGAGCAGTTCTTC. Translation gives CASKTGGPYNEQFF.

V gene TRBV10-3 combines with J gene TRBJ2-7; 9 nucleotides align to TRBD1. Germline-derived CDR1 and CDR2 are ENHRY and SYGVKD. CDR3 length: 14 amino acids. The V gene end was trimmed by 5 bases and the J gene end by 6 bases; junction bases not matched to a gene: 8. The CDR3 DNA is TGTGCCATCAGTATCGGGACAGGGTCCGGCGAGCAGTACTTC. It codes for CAISIGTGSGEQYF.

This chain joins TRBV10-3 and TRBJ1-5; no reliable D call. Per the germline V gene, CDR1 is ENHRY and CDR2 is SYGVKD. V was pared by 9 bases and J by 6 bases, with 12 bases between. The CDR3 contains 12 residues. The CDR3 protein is CAISQVSQPQHF. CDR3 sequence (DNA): TGTGCCATTTCTCAGGTGTCTCAGCCCCAGCATTTT.

The CDR3 sequence is CAWSVQTNQPQHF. CDR3 in DNA: TGTGCCTGGAGTGTACAGACAAATCAGCCCCAGCATTTT. This chain connects TRBV30 to TRBJ1-5, with D unresolved. The CDR3 is 13 residues long. V was clipped by 0 bases and J by 4 bases, with 7 bases between them. Germline lookup yields CDR1 GTSNPN and CDR2 SVGIG (reference sequence).

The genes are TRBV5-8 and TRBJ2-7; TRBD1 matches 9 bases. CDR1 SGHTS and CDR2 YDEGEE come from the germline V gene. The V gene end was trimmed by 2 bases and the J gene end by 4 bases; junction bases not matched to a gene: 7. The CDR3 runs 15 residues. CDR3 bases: TGTGCCAGCAGCTTTTTAGGGACAGGGAGGTACGAGCAGTACTTC. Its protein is CASSFLGTGRYEQYF.

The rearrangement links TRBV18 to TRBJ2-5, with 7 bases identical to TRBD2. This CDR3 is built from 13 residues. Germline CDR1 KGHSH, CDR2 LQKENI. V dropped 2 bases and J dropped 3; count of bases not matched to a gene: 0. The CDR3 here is CASSPGREETQYF. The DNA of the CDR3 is TGTGCCAGCTCACCAGGGAGGGAAGAGACCCAGTACTTC.

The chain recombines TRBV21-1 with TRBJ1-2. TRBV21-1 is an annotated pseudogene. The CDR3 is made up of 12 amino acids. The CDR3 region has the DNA TGTGCCAGCAGCTGCCGAGGCTATGGCTACACCTTC. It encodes CASSCRGYGYTF.

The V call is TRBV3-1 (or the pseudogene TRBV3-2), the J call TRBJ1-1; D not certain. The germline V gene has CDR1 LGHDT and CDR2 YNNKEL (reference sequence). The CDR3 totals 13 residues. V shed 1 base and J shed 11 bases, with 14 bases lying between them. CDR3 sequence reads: CASSQGSRPVAFF. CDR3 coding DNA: TGTGCCAGCAGCCAAGGCTCCCGTCCAGTGGCTTTCTTT.

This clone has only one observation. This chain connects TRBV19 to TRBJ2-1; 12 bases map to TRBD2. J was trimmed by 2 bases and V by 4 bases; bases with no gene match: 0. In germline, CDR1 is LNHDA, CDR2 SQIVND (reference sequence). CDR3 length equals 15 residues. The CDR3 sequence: CASSTSGRAYNEQFF. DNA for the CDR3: TGTGCCAGTAGTACTAGCGGGAGGGCCTACAATGAGCAGTTCTTC.

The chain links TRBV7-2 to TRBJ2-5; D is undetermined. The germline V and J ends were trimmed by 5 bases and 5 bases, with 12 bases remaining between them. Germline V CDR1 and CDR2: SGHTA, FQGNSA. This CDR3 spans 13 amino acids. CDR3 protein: CASSPLFLETQYF. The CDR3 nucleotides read TGTGCCAGCAGCCCACTGTTTCTTGAGACCCAGTACTTC. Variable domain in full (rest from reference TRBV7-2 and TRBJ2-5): GAGVSQSPSNKVTEKGKDVELRCDPISGHTALYWYRQSLGQGLEFLIYFQGNSAPDKSGLPSDRFSAERTGGSVSTLTIQRTQQEDSAVYLCASSPLFLETQYFGPGTRLLVL.

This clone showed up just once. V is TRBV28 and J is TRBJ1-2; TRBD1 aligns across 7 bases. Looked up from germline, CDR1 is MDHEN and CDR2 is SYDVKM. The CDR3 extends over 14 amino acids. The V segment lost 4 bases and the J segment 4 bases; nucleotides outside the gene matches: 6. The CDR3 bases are TGTGCCAGCAGTTCCTCCCGGGACAGCTATGGCTACACCTTC. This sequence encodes CASSSSRDSYGYTF.

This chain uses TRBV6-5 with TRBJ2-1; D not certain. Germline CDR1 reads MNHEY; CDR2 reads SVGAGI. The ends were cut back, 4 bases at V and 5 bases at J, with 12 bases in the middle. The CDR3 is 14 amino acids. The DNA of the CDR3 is TGTGCCAGCAGTTCGTCTGAGGTGAACAATGAGCAGTTCTTC. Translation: CASSSSEVNNEQFF.

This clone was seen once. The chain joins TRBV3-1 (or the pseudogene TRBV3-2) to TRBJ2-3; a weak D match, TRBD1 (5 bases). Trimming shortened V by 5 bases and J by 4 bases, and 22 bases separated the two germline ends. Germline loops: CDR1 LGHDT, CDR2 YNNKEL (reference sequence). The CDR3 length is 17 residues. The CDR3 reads CASSAHLGAQESDTQYF. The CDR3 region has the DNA TGTGCCAGCAGCGCCCATCTTGGGGCGCAAGAGTCAGATACGCAGTATTTT.

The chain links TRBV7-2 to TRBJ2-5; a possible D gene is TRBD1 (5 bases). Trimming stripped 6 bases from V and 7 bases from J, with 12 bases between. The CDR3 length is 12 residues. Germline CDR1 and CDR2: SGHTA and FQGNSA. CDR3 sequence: CASSTPDRTQYF. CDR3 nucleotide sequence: TGTGCCAGCAGTACCCCTGACAGGACCCAGTACTTC.

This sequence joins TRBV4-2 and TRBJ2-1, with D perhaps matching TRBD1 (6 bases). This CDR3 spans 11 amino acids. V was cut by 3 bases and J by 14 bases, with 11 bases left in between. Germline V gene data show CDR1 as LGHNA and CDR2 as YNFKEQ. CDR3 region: CASSHQGNEFF. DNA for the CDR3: TGTGCCAGCAGCCACCAGGGGAACGAGTTCTTC.

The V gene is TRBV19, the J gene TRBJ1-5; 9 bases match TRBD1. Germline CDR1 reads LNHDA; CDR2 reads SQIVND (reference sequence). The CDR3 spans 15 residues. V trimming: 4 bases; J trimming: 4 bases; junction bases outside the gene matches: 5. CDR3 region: CASSTGTGWNQPQHF. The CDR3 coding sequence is TGTGCCAGTAGTACTGGGACAGGGTGGAATCAGCCCCAGCATTTT.

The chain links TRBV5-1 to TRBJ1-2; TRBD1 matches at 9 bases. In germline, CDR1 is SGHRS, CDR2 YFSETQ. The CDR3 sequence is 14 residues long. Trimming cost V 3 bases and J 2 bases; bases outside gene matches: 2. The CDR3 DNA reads TGCGCCAGCAGCTCGGGGACAGGGAACTATGGCTACACCTTC. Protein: CASSSGTGNYGYTF.

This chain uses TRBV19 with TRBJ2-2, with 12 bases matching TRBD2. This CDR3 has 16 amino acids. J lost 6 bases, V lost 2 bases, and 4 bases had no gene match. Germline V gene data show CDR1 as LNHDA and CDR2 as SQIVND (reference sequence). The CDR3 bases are TGTGCCAGTAGTATACTAGCGGGAGGGGGCTCCGGGGAGCTGTTTTTT. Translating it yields CASSILAGGGSGELFF.

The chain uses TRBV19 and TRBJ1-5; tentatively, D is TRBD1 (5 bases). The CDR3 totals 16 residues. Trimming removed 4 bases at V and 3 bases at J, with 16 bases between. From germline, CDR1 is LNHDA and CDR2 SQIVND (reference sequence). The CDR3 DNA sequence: TGTGCCAGTAGTACCCGCGGGGGGGTCCCCAATCAGCCCCAGCATTTT. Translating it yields CASSTRGGVPNQPQHF.

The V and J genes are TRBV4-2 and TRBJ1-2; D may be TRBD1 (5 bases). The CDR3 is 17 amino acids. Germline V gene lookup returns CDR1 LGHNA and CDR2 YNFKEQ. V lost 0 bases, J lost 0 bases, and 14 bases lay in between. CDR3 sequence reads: CASSQDLRQGANYGYTF. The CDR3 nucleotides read TGTGCCAGCAGCCAAGATTTGAGGCAGGGCGCTAACTATGGCTACACCTTC.

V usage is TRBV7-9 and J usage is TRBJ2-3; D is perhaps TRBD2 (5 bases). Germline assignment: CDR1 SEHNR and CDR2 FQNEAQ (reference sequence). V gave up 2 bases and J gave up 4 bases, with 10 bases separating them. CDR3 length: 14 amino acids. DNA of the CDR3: TGTGCCAGCAGCTTACGGGGAGTGGCAGATACGCAGTATTTT. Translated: CASSLRGVADTQYF.

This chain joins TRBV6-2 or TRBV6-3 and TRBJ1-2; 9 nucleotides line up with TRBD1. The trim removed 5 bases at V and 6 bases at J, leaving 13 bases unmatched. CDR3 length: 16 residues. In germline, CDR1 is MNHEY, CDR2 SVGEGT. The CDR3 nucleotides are TGTGCCAGCAGTAGCGCCCGTTGGGACAGGGCCAATGGCTACACCTTC. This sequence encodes CASSSARWDRANGYTF.

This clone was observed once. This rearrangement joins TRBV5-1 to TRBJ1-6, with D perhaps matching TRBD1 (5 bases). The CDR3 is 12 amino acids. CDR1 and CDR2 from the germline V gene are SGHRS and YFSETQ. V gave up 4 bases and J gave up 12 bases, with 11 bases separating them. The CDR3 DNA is TGCGCCAGCAGCCCAGACAGCTTACCCCTCCACTTT. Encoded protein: CASSPDSLPLHF.

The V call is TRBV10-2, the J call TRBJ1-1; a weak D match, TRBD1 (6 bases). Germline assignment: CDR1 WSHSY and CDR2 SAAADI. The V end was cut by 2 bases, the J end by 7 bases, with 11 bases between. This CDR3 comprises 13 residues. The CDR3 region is CASSEEGGGEAFF. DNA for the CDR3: TGCGCCAGCAGTGAGGAGGGGGGGGGTGAAGCTTTCTTT.

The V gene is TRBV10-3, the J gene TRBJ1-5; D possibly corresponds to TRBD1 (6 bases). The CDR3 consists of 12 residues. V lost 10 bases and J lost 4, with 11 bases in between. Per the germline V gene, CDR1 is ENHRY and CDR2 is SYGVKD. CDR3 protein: CANGQTNQPQHF. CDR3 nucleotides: TGTGCCAACGGACAGACAAATCAGCCCCAGCATTTT.

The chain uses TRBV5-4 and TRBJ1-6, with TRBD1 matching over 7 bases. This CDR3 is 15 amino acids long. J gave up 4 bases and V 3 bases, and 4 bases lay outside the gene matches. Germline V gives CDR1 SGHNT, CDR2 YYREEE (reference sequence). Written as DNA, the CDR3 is TGTGCCAGCAGCTCCCGGGACAGATATAATTCACCCCTCCACTTT. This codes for CASSSRDRYNSPLHF.

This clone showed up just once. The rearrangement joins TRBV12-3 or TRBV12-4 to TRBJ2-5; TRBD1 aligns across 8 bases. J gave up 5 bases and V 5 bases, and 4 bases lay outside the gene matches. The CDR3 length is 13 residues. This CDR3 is CASSPGQGETQYF. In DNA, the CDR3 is TGTGCCAGCAGTCCAGGACAGGGTGAGACCCAGTACTTC.